Each of the 32 T cell receptor beta chains below was sequenced from the same sample in a study of blood T cell repertoires in COVID-19. This table comes from immunoSEQ multiplex PCR, and its TCRdb copy is limited to in-frame clones, with some not included. The sample carries 70,000 or so clones, approximately 80% recorded once. The sample consisted of peripheral blood. These receptor sequences come from a human donor in a cohort sampled during active COVID-19.

The chain is built from TRBV12-3 or TRBV12-4 and TRBJ2-3; a possible D gene is TRBD2 (6 bases). Trimming shortened V by 4 bases and J by 6 bases, and 11 bases separated the two germline ends. The CDR3 sequence is 13 residues long. The chain's CDR3 is CASSWRAGDTQYF. The CDR3 DNA follows: TGTGCCAGCAGTTGGAGGGCCGGGGATACGCAGTATTTT.

V is TRBV5-1 and J is TRBJ2-7, with 12 bases matching TRBD1. Germline assignment: CDR1 SGHRS and CDR2 YFSETQ. V shed 4 bases and J 4 bases; nucleotides not matched to a gene: 9. This CDR3 has 16 amino acids. Here the CDR3 DNA reads TGCGCCAGCAGCGAGAGAATGGGACAGGGGGCATACGAGCAGTACTTC. This codes for CASSERMGQGAYEQYF.

Concerning this clone itself: Relative to the germline gene, one junction end is altered; a read error may explain this. This chain links TRBV7-7 with TRBJ2-5, with a possible D match to TRBD1 (6 bases). The CDR3 is made up of 13 amino acids. Germline CDR1 reads SSHAT; CDR2 reads FNYEAQ (reference sequence). The CDR3 region is CASSVDSQETQYF. The DNA for the CDR3 is TGTGCTAGCAGCGTGGACAGCCAAGAGACCCAGTACTTC.

This chain connects TRBV5-1 to TRBJ2-7; 8 bases match TRBD1. Germline V CDR1 and CDR2: SGHRS, YFSETQ. With 5 bases clipped from V and 1 base from J, the junction kept 5 bases outside the gene matches. This CDR3 has 14 amino acids. CDR3 sequence reads: CASSPGTGSYEQYF. The DNA of the CDR3 is TGCGCCAGCAGTCCCGGGACAGGTTCCTACGAGCAGTACTTC.

This clone was detected a few times. CDR3 nucleotide sequence: TGTGCCAGCAGCTTAGGGAGGAGGGGCACAAATCAGCCCCAGCATTTT. Protein sequence: CASSLGRRGTNQPQHF. The V and J genes are TRBV7-2 and TRBJ1-5, with D tentatively TRBD1 (5 bases). The CDR3 totals 16 residues. V was cut by 1 base and J by 4 bases, with 14 bases left in between. Germline CDR1 reads SGHTA; CDR2 reads FQGNSA.

The V and J genes are TRBV28 and TRBJ2-1, with a possible D match to TRBD1 (6 bases). The germline gives CDR1 MDHEN, CDR2 SYDVKM. CDR3 length: 14 residues. V was trimmed by 4 bases and J by 3 bases, leaving 10 bases between them. The CDR3 DNA sequence: TGTGCCAGCAGTTCTACAGGGATCTACAATGAGCAGTTCTTC. Its translation is CASSSTGIYNEQFF.

The chain is built from TRBV28 and TRBJ2-7, with a tentative D call TRBD2 (6 bases). The CDR3 totals 15 residues. The ends were cut back, 5 bases at V and 2 bases at J, with 16 bases in the middle. Germline lookup yields CDR1 MDHEN and CDR2 SYDVKM. CDR3 nucleotide sequence: TGTGCCAGCAGTGGCGGGGCCAAGCAGACCTACGAGCAGTACTTC. This translates into CASSGGAKQTYEQYF.

V usage is TRBV19 and J usage is TRBJ1-2; TRBD1 aligns across 7 bases. The V segment lost 2 bases and the J segment 0 bases; nucleotides outside the gene matches: 6. This CDR3 has 16 residues. Germline loops: CDR1 LNHDA, CDR2 SQIVND (reference sequence). CDR3: CASSILGTASNYGYTF. The CDR3 DNA follows: TGTGCCAGTAGTATACTAGGGACAGCGTCTAACTATGGCTACACCTTC.

The chain employs TRBV3-1 (or the pseudogene TRBV3-2) and TRBJ1-2; a possible D gene is TRBD1 (6 bases). The CDR3 totals 13 residues. Germline CDR1 reads LGHDT; CDR2 reads YNNKEL (reference sequence). Between the trimmed V and J ends, which lost 4 bases and 4 bases, there was a span of 10 bases. DNA of the CDR3: TGTGCCAGCAGCCCCCAGGGGCGCTATGGCTACACCTTC. Translation gives CASSPQGRYGYTF.

The gene calls are TRBV10-2 and TRBJ2-7, with 7 bases aligning to TRBD2. Losses at the gene ends were 1 base for V and 4 bases for J; bases not matched to a gene: 7. The germline V gene has CDR1 WSHSY and CDR2 SAAADI. The CDR3 has 15 amino acids. The CDR3 protein is CASSEFAGAPYEQYF. The DNA for the CDR3 is TGCGCCAGCAGTGAGTTCGCGGGAGCCCCTTACGAGCAGTACTTC.

This clone was seen once. J is TRBJ1-4 and V is TRBV3-1 (or the pseudogene TRBV3-2); a possible D gene is TRBD1 (6 bases). V lost 4 bases to trimming and J lost 12 bases, with 15 bases between them. Germline loops: CDR1 LGHDT, CDR2 YNNKEL (reference sequence). This CDR3 has 13 amino acids. CDR3 coding DNA: TGTGCCAGCAGCCCCCCATCCCCAGGGGAACTGTTTTTT. Its translation: CASSPPSPGELFF.

The rearrangement uses TRBV4-2 and TRBJ2-3; 9 bases map to TRBD1. V shed 3 bases, J shed 2 bases, and the junction held 9 bases outside the gene matches. The CDR3 sequence is 17 residues long. Germline CDR1 LGHNA, CDR2 YNFKEQ. CDR3 in amino acids: CASSQEPGQGPTDTQYF. CDR3 sequence (DNA): TGTGCCAGCAGCCAGGAACCGGGACAGGGTCCCACAGATACGCAGTATTTT.

CDR3 bases: TGCGCCAGCAGCCAAGATGACGGGACAGACCCTAGATGGGAGCAGTTCTTC. Amino acid sequence: CASSQDDGTDPRWEQFF. V is TRBV4-1 and J is TRBJ2-1; 7 nucleotides align to TRBD1. The ends lost 0 bases at V and 10 bases at J; junction bases unmatched: 15. The germline CDR1 and CDR2 sequences are MGHRA and YSYEKL. This CDR3 is built from 17 residues.

The chain uses TRBV18 and TRBJ2-7, with 9 bases aligning to TRBD1. The CDR3 is 13 residues long. V gave up 2 bases and J gave up 6 bases; unmatched junction bases: 2. Germline CDR1 reads KGHSH; CDR2 reads LQKENI. CDR3 region: CASSPGTGLEQYF. The CDR3 DNA is TGTGCCAGCTCACCAGGGACAGGGCTCGAGCAGTACTTC. The variable domain in full, completed from reference TRBV18 and TRBJ2-7, reads NAGVMQNPRHLVRRRGQEARLRCSPMKGHSHVYWYRQLPEEGLKFMVYLQKENIIDESGMPKERFSAEFPKEGPSILRIQQVVRGDSAAYFCASSPGTGLEQYFGPGTRLTVT.

This clone was seen only once. The chain recombines TRBV4-3 with TRBJ1-4; 9 positions agree with TRBD1. This CDR3 has 16 amino acids. Germline V gene lookup returns CDR1 LGHNA and CDR2 YSLEER. Trimming cost V 6 bases and J 10 bases; bases outside gene matches: 15. CDR3 DNA sequence: TGCGCCAGCAGACACCGGGACAGGGATCCGAGTGGAAAACTGTTTTTT. Translation: CASRHRDRDPSGKLFF.

The J gene is TRBJ1-1, the V gene TRBV18; the D gene is possibly TRBD1 (5 bases). There are 14 residues in the CDR3. V lost 2 bases to trimming and J lost 3 bases, with 10 bases between them. The germline V gene encodes CDR1 KGHSH and CDR2 LQKENI. The CDR3 nucleotides read TGTGCCAGCTCACCATTGGGGGAGGACACTGAAGCTTTCTTT. It encodes CASSPLGEDTEAFF. Full variable domain (missing parts from reference TRBV18 and TRBJ1-1): NAGVMQNPRHLVRRRGQEARLRCSPMKGHSHVYWYRQLPEEGLKFMVYLQKENIIDESGMPKERFSAEFPKEGPSILRIQQVVRGDSAAYFCASSPLGEDTEAFFGQGTRLTVV.

V usage is TRBV19 and J usage is TRBJ1-1; possible D gene TRBD1, 5 bases. The V end was cut by 0 bases, the J end by 3 bases, with 5 bases between. The CDR3 extends over 13 amino acids. From germline, CDR1 is LNHDA and CDR2 SQIVND (reference sequence). The CDR3 DNA reads as TGTGCCAGTAGTATAGACAGGGACACTGAAGCTTTCTTT. Protein: CASSIDRDTEAFF. Drawing the rest from reference TRBV19 and TRBJ1-1, the complete variable domain is DGGITQSPKYLFRKEGQNVTLSCEQNLNHDAMYWYRQDPGQGLRLIYYSQIVNDFQKGDIAEGYSVSREKKESFPLTVTSAQKNPTAFYLCASSIDRDTEAFFGQGTRLTVV.

The rearrangement joins TRBV15 to TRBJ2-7, with 10 positions matching TRBD2. Looked up from germline, CDR1 is LNHNV and CDR2 is YYDKDF (reference sequence). Trimming removed 0 bases from V and 3 bases from J; junction bases left unmatched: 11. The CDR3 is 18 amino acids. CDR3 sequence reads: CATSREVGTSGTLYEQYF. The CDR3 nucleotides read TGTGCCACCAGCAGAGAAGTTGGAACTAGCGGGACTCTCTACGAGCAGTACTTC.

CDR3 amino acids: CAISGGSGGSTDTQYF. CDR3 coding DNA: TGTGCCATCAGTGGAGGTAGCGGGGGGTCCACAGATACGCAGTATTTT. The J gene is TRBJ2-3, the V gene TRBV10-3; 10 bases are shared with TRBD2. V shed 4 bases, J shed 2 bases, and the junction held 6 bases outside the gene matches. CDR3 length: 16 amino acids. In germline, CDR1 is ENHRY, CDR2 SYGVKD.

In this sample, this clone turned up many times. This chain uses TRBV3-1 (or the pseudogene TRBV3-2) with TRBJ2-7, with 12 bases fitting TRBD2. The V and J ends lost 3 bases and 6 bases, in that order; junction bases with no gene match: 15. Germline V gene sequence: CDR1 LGHDT, CDR2 YNNKEL (reference sequence). The CDR3 extends over 18 amino acids. CDR3 loop: CASSHNFRLAGVGPEQYF. The CDR3 bases are TGTGCCAGCAGCCACAACTTCCGACTAGCGGGAGTGGGTCCCGAGCAGTACTTC.

This clone appeared once. The chain is built from TRBV19 and TRBJ1-5; TRBD1 is a possible D gene (6 bases). The length of the CDR3 is 14 residues. V lost 6 bases and J lost 3, with 12 bases in between. Germline V gene lookup returns CDR1 LNHDA and CDR2 SQIVND (reference sequence). CDR3 nucleotides: TGTGCCAGTAGCGCGGACAGAATCAATCAGCCCCAGCATTTT. Translated: CASSADRINQPQHF. Variable domain in full (rest from reference TRBV19 and TRBJ1-5): DGGITQSPKYLFRKEGQNVTLSCEQNLNHDAMYWYRQDPGQGLRLIYYSQIVNDFQKGDIAEGYSVSREKKESFPLTVTSAQKNPTAFYLCASSADRINQPQHFGDGTRLSIL.

The chain employs TRBV29-1 and TRBJ2-4, with D perhaps TRBD2 (6 bases). The V end was cut by 4 bases, the J end by 3 bases, with 16 bases between. This CDR3 has 15 amino acids. Germline V gives CDR1 SQVTM, CDR2 ANQGSEA. DNA of the CDR3: TGCAGCGTTGGCCCTGGGGTGGGGGGCAAAAACATTCAGTACTTC. Translated, it gives CSVGPGVGGKNIQYF.

The table lists this clone with a few counts. The chain is built from TRBV5-1 and TRBJ2-1, with 9 nucleotides matching TRBD1. The V gene end was trimmed by 10 bases and the J gene end by 5 bases; junction bases not matched to a gene: 13. Germline V gene data show CDR1 as SGHRS and CDR2 as YFSETQ. The CDR3 is made up of 15 amino acids. The CDR3, as DNA: TGCGCCTCCCAGGGGGTGGGACAGGGCCACAATGAGCAGTTCTTC. It codes for CASQGVGQGHNEQFF. The full variable domain, completed using reference TRBV5-1 and TRBJ2-1, is KAGVTQTPRYLIKTRGQQVTLSCSPISGHRSVSWYQQTPGQGLQFLFEYFSETQRNKGNFPGRFSGRQFSNSRSEMNVSTLELGDSALYLCASQGVGQGHNEQFFGPGTRLTVL.

The chain carries TRBV28 and TRBJ1-6; D unresolved. This CDR3 is 13 amino acids long. Trimming took off 4 bases at V and 8 bases at J, with 9 bases between the two ends. The germline gives CDR1 MDHEN, CDR2 SYDVKM. The CDR3 nucleotides are TGTGCCAGCAGTTCCCAGAGGGATTCACCCCTCCACTTT. As protein: CASSSQRDSPLHF.

Concerning this clone itself: The same CDR3 can be traced to other DNA sequences in this sample. The chain couples TRBV5-1 to TRBJ1-4, with D maybe TRBD1 (6 bases). CDR1 and CDR2 (germline): SGHRS, YFSETQ. V lost 0 bases and J 5 bases, leaving 8 bases between the germline ends. This CDR3 has 14 amino acids. CDR3 sequence reads: CASSLEGGNEKLFF. The CDR3 coding sequence is TGCGCCAGCAGCTTGGAAGGGGGAAATGAAAAACTGTTTTTT.

This clone came up a few times. V usage is TRBV29-1 and J usage is TRBJ1-1; D is unresolved. Trimming cost V 5 bases and J 5 bases, with 15 bases left between them. Germline CDR1 SQVTM, CDR2 ANQGSEA. CDR3 size: 13 residues. CDR3 nucleotides: TGCAGCGTTTTAGGAGGAGGTTGGACTGAAGCTTTCTTT. Protein product: CSVLGGGWTEAFF.

The chain is built from TRBV19 and TRBJ2-2; TRBD1 matches at 10 bases. The CDR3 extends over 18 amino acids. The germline V gene has CDR1 LNHDA and CDR2 SQIVND (reference sequence). The trim removed 0 bases at V and 4 bases at J, leaving 8 bases unmatched. CDR3 DNA: TGTGCCAGTAGTATAGACCGGGACAGGGGATCTATCACCGGGGAGCTGTTTTTT. It codes for CASSIDRDRGSITGELFF.

The chain carries TRBV28 and TRBJ2-7; the match to TRBD1 covers 7 bases. The J segment lost 2 bases and the V segment lost 1 base, leaving 5 bases of the junction unmatched. Looked up from germline, CDR1 is MDHEN and CDR2 is SYDVKM. The length of the CDR3 is 15 residues. This CDR3 reads CASSLFVTGTYEQYF. As DNA, the CDR3 is TGTGCCAGCAGTTTATTTGTGACAGGGACCTACGAGCAGTACTTC. The full variable domain, its missing parts supplied by reference TRBV28 and TRBJ2-7, is DVKVTQSSRYLVKRTGEKVFLECVQDMDHENMFWYRQDPGLGLRLIYFSYDVKMKEKGDIPEGYSVSREKKERFSLILESASTNQTSMYLCASSLFVTGTYEQYFGPGTRLTVT.

The chain uses TRBV19 and TRBJ2-1, with D possibly matching TRBD1 (5 bases). The V end was cut by 3 bases, the J end by 0 bases, with 9 bases between. The germline CDR1 and CDR2 sequences are LNHDA and SQIVND (reference sequence). The CDR3 length is 15 residues. The CDR3 coding sequence is TGTGCCAGTAGTATTAGGGGCAGCTCCTACAATGAGCAGTTCTTC. Protein sequence: CASSIRGSSYNEQFF.

The rearrangement uses TRBV5-1 and TRBJ2-7; 7 bases are shared with TRBD1. J lost 5 bases, V lost 7 bases, and 12 bases had no gene match. The V gene's germline CDR1 is SGHRS and CDR2 YFSETQ. CDR3 size: 14 residues. The CDR3 DNA reads as TGCGCCAGCTCCAAGGGGGCGCAATCTAACGAGCAGTACTTC. Translated: CASSKGAQSNEQYF.

This clone appeared a single time. The chain is built from TRBV19 and TRBJ2-1; 8 bases fit TRBD2. The trim removed 9 bases at V and 2 bases at J, leaving 6 bases unmatched. The germline CDR1 and CDR2 sequences are LNHDA and SQIVND (reference sequence). CDR3 length: 14 residues. The CDR3 loop reads CASSGGGPYNEQFF. DNA of the CDR3: TGTGCCAGCTCCGGGGGGGGCCCCTACAATGAGCAGTTCTTC.

The chain couples TRBV4-1 to TRBJ2-7, with 8 bases lining up with TRBD1. CDR3 size: 14 residues. Per the germline V gene, CDR1 is MGHRA and CDR2 is YSYEKL. V shed 0 bases and J 6 bases; nucleotides not matched to a gene: 4. In DNA, the CDR3 is TGCGCCAGCAGCCAAGAGACAGGGGTCTTCGAGCAGTACTTC. Amino acid sequence: CASSQETGVFEQYF.